This T cell receptor beta chain was found in a study of blood T cell repertoires in COVID-19. Authors' data handling: Amplification of reference gene primers was used by the study to estimate nucleated cell counts. The method was immunoSEQ multiplex PCR; TCRdb's version includes in-frame clones alone and lacks a portion of them. V and J calls and clone size are those listed in that table; D and trimming were worked out from the DNA. The data show around 130,000 clones, 70% to 80% seen once. The source material was peripheral blood. The source is a human donor in a cohort sampled during active COVID-19.

The CDR3 DNA reads as TGCGCCAGCAGCCAAGGCGGGAGGAGTGGGGAAAAACTGTTTTTT. Its protein product is CASSQGGRSGEKLFF. The rearrangement uses TRBV4-1 and TRBJ1-4; D is uncertain. CDR3 length: 15 amino acids. Germline V CDR1 and CDR2: MGHRA, YSYEKL. The ends were cut back, 1 base at V and 8 bases at J, with 14 bases in the middle.